This TCR beta chain was profiled in a study of beta chain features in type 1 diabetes. Study-wide points: Patients' naive, central memory and regulatory TCRB repertoires appeared more alike than those of healthy donors. Moderate yet significant TCRB CDR3 shortening was seen in Type 1 diabetes patients in all four CD4+ subsets.

In the case of this clone: What it binds is unknown.

The sequenced template was cDNA made from the entire isolated RNA. An average near 3.57 million reads came from naive, central memory and regulatory T cell samples. Generated by immunoSEQ multiplex PCR, the TCRdb table keeps only in-frame clones and is missing some. The sample has approximately 160,000 clones; roughly 59% are singletons. Blood was collected once per donor into heparin, averaging roughly 120 mL. The CDR3 is 13 residues long. CDR1 and CDR2 (germline): GTSNPN, SVGIG (reference sequence). Trimming pared 2 bases from V and 2 bases from J, leaving 7 bases between. V and J are TRBV30 and TRBJ1-5; no firm D call. Material for sequencing was naive CD4+ T cells from blood. This TCR came from a man aged 25-45 years with type 1 diabetes. The CDR3 bases are TGTGCCTGGAGTAGTAATGGCAATCAGCCCCAGCATTTT. This codes for CAWSSNGNQPQHF.